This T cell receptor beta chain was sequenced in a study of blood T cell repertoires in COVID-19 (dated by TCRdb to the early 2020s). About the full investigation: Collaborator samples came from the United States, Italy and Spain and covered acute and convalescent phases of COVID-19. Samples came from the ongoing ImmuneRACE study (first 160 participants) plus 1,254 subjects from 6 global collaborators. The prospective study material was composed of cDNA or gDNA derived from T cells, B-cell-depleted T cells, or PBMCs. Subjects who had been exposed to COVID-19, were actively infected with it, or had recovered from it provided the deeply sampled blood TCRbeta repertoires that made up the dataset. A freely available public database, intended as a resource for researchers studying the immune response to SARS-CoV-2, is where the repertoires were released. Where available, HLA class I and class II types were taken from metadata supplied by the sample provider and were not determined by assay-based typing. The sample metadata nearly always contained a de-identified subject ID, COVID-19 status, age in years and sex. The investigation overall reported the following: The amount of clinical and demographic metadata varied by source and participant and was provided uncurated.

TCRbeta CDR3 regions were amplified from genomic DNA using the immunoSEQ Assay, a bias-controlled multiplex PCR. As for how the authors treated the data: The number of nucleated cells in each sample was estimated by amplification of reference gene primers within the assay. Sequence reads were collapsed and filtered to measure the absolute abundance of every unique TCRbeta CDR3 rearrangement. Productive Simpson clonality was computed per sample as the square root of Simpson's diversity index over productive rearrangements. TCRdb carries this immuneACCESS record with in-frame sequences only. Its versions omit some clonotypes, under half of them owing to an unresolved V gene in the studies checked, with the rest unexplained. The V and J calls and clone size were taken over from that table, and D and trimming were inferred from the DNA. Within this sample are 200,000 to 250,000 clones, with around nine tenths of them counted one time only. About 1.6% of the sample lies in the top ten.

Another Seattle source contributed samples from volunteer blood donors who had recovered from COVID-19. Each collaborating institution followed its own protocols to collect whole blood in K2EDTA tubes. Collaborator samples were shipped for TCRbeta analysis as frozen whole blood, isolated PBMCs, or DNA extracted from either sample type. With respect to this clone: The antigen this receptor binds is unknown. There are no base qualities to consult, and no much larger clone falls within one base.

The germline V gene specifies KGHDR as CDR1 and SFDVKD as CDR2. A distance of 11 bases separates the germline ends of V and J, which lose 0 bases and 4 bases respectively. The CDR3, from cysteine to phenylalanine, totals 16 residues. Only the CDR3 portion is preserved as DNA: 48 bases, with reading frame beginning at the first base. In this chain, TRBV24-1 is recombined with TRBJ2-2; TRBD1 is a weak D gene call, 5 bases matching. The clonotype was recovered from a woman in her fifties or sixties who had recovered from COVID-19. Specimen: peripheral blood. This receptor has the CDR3 CATSDLGAGFTGELFF. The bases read TGTGCCACCAGTGATTTGGGGGCAGGGTTCACCGGGGAGCTGTTTTTT.